A single sample gave rise to the 18 T cell receptor beta chains below, sequenced in a study of response to subunit inactivated influenza vaccine. Each CDR3 protein is one row after TCRdb ran MiXCR on the RT-PCR reads. The repertoire consists of about 650,000 distinct CDR3 sequences, with 14% occurring once and the leading ten covering 7.6%. The sample in question was PBMCs from blood, obtained approximately 15 days before vaccination. The receptors originated from a man aged 50 to 60 who received an inactivated influenza vaccine.

This clonotype appeared a single time. The chain joins TRBV15 to TRBJ2-7; TRBD1 agrees at 7 bases. After removal of 0 bases from V and 4 bases from J, the junction contained 6 bases not matched to a gene. CDR3 length: 15 residues. Germline values: CDR1 LNHNV, CDR2 YYDKDF (reference sequence). The CDR3 is CATSRDRARGYEQYF. CDR3 sequence (DNA): TGTGCCACCAGCAGAGATAGAGCCAGGGGGTACGAGCAGTACTTC. The full variable domain, its missing parts supplied by reference TRBV15 and TRBJ2-7, is DAMVIQNPRYQVTQFGKPVTLSCSQTLNHNVMYWYQQKSSQAPKLLFHYYDKDFNNEADTPDNFQSRRPNTSFCFLDIRSPGLGDTAMYLCATSRDRARGYEQYFGPGTRLTVT.

V usage is TRBV7-2 and J usage is TRBJ2-1, with 8 bases fitting TRBD2. Germline V gene sequence: CDR1 SGHTA, CDR2 FQGNSA. With 1 base clipped from V and 10 bases from J, the junction kept 18 bases outside the gene matches. This CDR3 region has 18 residues. CDR3 residues: CASSLVAGVAGGPLEQFF. Here the CDR3 DNA reads TGTGCCAGCAGCTTAGTCGCGGGGGTTGCGGGGGGTCCACTGGAGCAGTTCTTC.

This CDR3 reads CASSQELGAIQETQYF. The CDR3 DNA reads as TGTGCCAGCAGCCAAGAATTGGGGGCCATACAAGAGACCCAGTACTTC. V gene TRBV3-1 combines with J gene TRBJ2-5; TRBD1 is a possible D gene (6 bases). Trimming shortened V by 0 bases and J by 2 bases, and 13 bases separated the two germline ends. CDR3 length: 16 residues. CDR1 and CDR2 from the germline V gene are LGHDT and YNNKEL (reference sequence).

A few counts support this clonotype. This chain links TRBV18 with TRBJ2-4; D could derive from TRBD1 or TRBD2 (6 bases each). The V gene lost 5 bases and the J gene lost 0 bases, with 23 bases spanning the gap. The CDR3 runs to 19 residues. Per germline, CDR1 KGHSH and CDR2 LQKENI. CDR3 nucleotides: TGTGCCAGCTCATTTCAGGGGCCGCGGGGACCCGTAGCCAAAAACATTCAGTACTTC. The encoded protein is CASSFQGPRGPVAKNIQYF.

This clonotype occurred many times. The chain carries TRBV12-3 or TRBV12-4 and TRBJ2-3; D not certain. The V end lost 3 bases, the J end lost 5 bases, and 9 bases lay between the germline ends. There are 13 residues in the CDR3. The CDR3 spells CASSFGSLDTQYF. The CDR3 DNA is TGTGCCAGCAGTTTTGGGTCACTAGATACGCAGTATTTT.

This clonotype was detected only a few times. The chain carries TRBV6-2 or TRBV6-3 and TRBJ2-1; D is unclear. Trimming removed 5 bases from V and 5 bases from J, with 10 bases in between. Germline CDR1 MNHEY, CDR2 SVGEGT. The CDR3 length is 13 residues. The CDR3 protein is CASSPPADNEQFF. The CDR3 DNA follows: TGTGCCAGCAGTCCCCCGGCAGACAATGAGCAGTTCTTC.

This clonotype has a handful of counts. The rearrangement joins TRBV6-2 or TRBV6-3 to TRBJ2-3; 11 bases are a match to TRBD2. Germline CDR1 MNHEY, CDR2 SVGEGT. V trimming: 5 bases; J trimming: 4 bases; junction bases outside the gene matches: 5. The CDR3 has 15 amino acids. This CDR3 reads CASSIAGGHADTQYF. The DNA of the CDR3 is TGTGCCAGCAGTATAGCGGGGGGGCATGCAGATACGCAGTATTTT.

This clonotype came up a few times. The chain joins TRBV7-8 to TRBJ2-2, with 8 positions matching TRBD2. The CDR3 sequence is 18 residues long. V shed 1 base, J shed 1 base, and the junction held 8 bases outside the gene matches. Germline assignment: CDR1 SGHVS and CDR2 FQNEAQ. CDR3 DNA sequence: TGTGCCAGCAGCTTAGATTTACTAGCGGCTGTGAACACCGGGGAGCTGTTTTTT. It codes for CASSLDLLAAVNTGELFF.

V usage is TRBV29-1 and J usage is TRBJ2-1, with TRBD2 matching over 7 bases. The CDR3 contains 15 residues. The germline CDR1 and CDR2 sequences are SQVTM and ANQGSEA. V trimming: 1 base; J trimming: 1 base; junction bases outside the gene matches: 4. CDR3 bases: TGCAGCGTTGAAGGTGGGGGGGAGTCCTACAATGAGCAGTTCTTC. Protein: CSVEGGGESYNEQFF.

This clonotype occurred a few times. The chain is built from TRBV5-5 and TRBJ2-7; D might be TRBD1 (6 bases). The CDR3 is 13 residues long. CDR1 is SGHKS and CDR2 is YYEKEE in the germline V gene (reference sequence). Trimming pared 4 bases from V and 4 bases from J, leaving 12 bases between. The CDR3 bases are TGTGCCAGCAGCACATGGACAGAATACGAGCAGTACTTC. This sequence encodes CASSTWTEYEQYF.

This clonotype was detected only a few times. This chain joins TRBV27 and TRBJ2-7; a possible D gene is TRBD2 (6 bases). Germline V gene data show CDR1 as MNHEY and CDR2 as SMNVEV (reference sequence). This CDR3 has 15 amino acids. The V end lost 5 bases, the J end lost 2 bases, and 16 bases lay between the germline ends. The CDR3 DNA sequence: TGTGCCAGCAGTCTAAAAGCGGGTTCCCCCTACGAGCAGTACTTC. It translates to CASSLKAGSPYEQYF.

This clonotype appeared many times. V gene TRBV29-1 combines with J gene TRBJ2-4; D possibly corresponds to TRBD2 (5 bases). Germline assignment: CDR1 SQVTM and CDR2 ANQGSEA. With 2 bases removed from V and 0 bases from J, the gap between germline ends came to 11 bases. The length of the CDR3 is 15 residues. The CDR3 spells CSVETYGVAKNIQYF. The CDR3 coding sequence is TGCAGCGTTGAAACGTACGGGGTAGCCAAAAACATTCAGTACTTC.

In its sample, this clonotype was seen a few times. CDR3 amino acids: CASSSAGGLAQYF. CDR3 sequence (DNA): TGTGCCAGCAGCTCGGCAGGGGGATTAGCGCAGTACTTC. The genes are TRBV7-9 and TRBJ2-7; 7 nucleotides agree with TRBD1. The length of the CDR3 is 13 residues. V lost 4 bases and J lost 9; bases outside the gene matches: 9. From germline, CDR1 is SEHNR and CDR2 FQNEAQ (reference sequence).

V and J are TRBV2 and TRBJ2-2, with TRBD1 matching over 10 bases. Per germline, CDR1 SNHLY and CDR2 FYNNEI. The CDR3 contains 15 residues. The J segment lost 5 bases and the V segment lost 5 bases, leaving 5 bases of the junction unmatched. CDR3 loop: CASSMGQGRTGELFF. As DNA, the CDR3 is TGTGCCAGCAGTATGGGACAGGGGAGGACCGGGGAGCTGTTTTTT.

In this sample, this clonotype turned up a few times. This chain uses TRBV6-2 or TRBV6-3 with TRBJ1-6; possibly TRBD1 for D (6 bases). Germline CDR1 MNHEY, CDR2 SVGEGT. The CDR3 is made up of 15 amino acids. Trimming pared 6 bases from V and 7 bases from J, leaving 16 bases between. The CDR3 sequence is CASRPGTRDNSPLHF. CDR3 bases: TGTGCCAGCAGGCCCGGGACACGGGACAATTCACCCCTCCACTTT.

In this sample, this clonotype turned up many times. V gene TRBV29-1 combines with J gene TRBJ1-4; possibly TRBD1 for D (5 bases). Germline-derived CDR1 and CDR2 are SQVTM and ANQGSEA. The CDR3 totals 11 residues. Trimming removed 6 bases from V and 4 bases from J, with 6 bases in between. The CDR3 coding sequence is TGCAGCGTGGGGGATAATGAAAAACTGTTTTTT. It is translated as CSVGDNEKLFF.

The V and J genes are TRBV29-1 and TRBJ2-2; TRBD1 agrees at 7 bases. V dropped 7 bases and J dropped 0; count of bases not matched to a gene: 5. This CDR3 is 14 amino acids long. Germline V gives CDR1 SQVTM, CDR2 ANQGSEA. CDR3 in DNA: TGCAGCGGGAGGACAGGCTCGAACACCGGGGAGCTGTTTTTT. Translation: CSGRTGSNTGELFF.

This clonotype was picked up a small number of times. This chain uses TRBV5-5 with TRBJ2-3; the D gene is possibly TRBD2 (5 bases). The germline gives CDR1 SGHKS, CDR2 YYEKEE (reference sequence). The CDR3 sequence is 14 residues long. V lost 4 bases to trimming and J lost 1 base, with 10 bases between them. As DNA, the CDR3 is TGTGCCAGCAGCGGAGACGGGGGCACAGATACGCAGTATTTT. It codes for CASSGDGGTDTQYF.